This TCR beta chain was documented in a study of blood T cell repertoires in COVID-19. Whole-study context: From T cells, B-cell-depleted T cells, or PBMCs came the material, which was cDNA or gDNA.

This table comes from immunoSEQ multiplex PCR, and its TCRdb copy is limited to in-frame clones, with some not included. The sample consists of some 130,000 clones, roughly 89% of them appearing once. This CDR3 has 16 amino acids. The V gene lost 0 bases and the J gene lost 1 base, with 12 bases spanning the gap. Germline assignment: CDR1 SGDLS and CDR2 YYNGEE. The gene calls are TRBV9 and TRBJ2-3; tentative D call: TRBD2 (7 bases). The TCR was taken from a man aged 60 to 69 with COVID-19, enrolled during active disease. The specimen sequenced was peripheral blood. The DNA for the CDR3 is TGTGCCAGCAGCGTAGGGGCGGGGGCCCGCACAGATACGCAGTATTTT. Translation: CASSVGAGARTDTQYF.